This T cell receptor beta chain emerged from a study of vaccination and CD4 T cells after COVID-19. Study as a whole: The convalescent group had six males, four females, seven Caucasians, two Asians, one multiracial. Drawing of post-COVID samples took place a median about 97 days after diagnosis (range 35 to 161). General study points: Vaccine-specific clones in convalescent patients were spike mono-reactive in 304 of 307 cases.

Oncomine TCR Beta short-read sequencing was applied to DNA from cultured CD4+ T cells. Genomic DNA was isolated from cultured CD4+ T cells. Each CDR3 protein gets one entry after TCRdb re-called the PCR reads with MiXCR. Of some 7,000 distinct CDR3 sequences listed, under 30% are singletons. The treatment here: roughly nine-day PBMC culture with coronavirus spike peptide pools or control peptides (ViraFEST assay). Gathered ahead of the COVID-19 pandemic (2011-2018) were the CD4+ T cells of the unexposed donor. Comment on this clonotype: Its antigen is not known.

Germline CDR1 and CDR2: SGHNT and YENEEA. Germline trimming cut 5 bases from V and 1 base from J; bases unmatched to any gene: 15. This CDR3 contains 18 residues. The clonotype originates from a human donor in good health. The V gene is TRBV11-3, the J gene TRBJ2-3; 7 nucleotides line up with TRBD2. The sample was CD4+ T cells from blood, cultured in vitro. The CDR3 region is CASSRGGRGDPGTDTQYF. CDR3 nucleotides: TGTGCCAGCAGCCGGGGAGGGCGAGGGGACCCCGGCACAGATACGCAGTATTTT.